The 5 T cell receptor beta chains listed next were all sequenced from one sample in a study of T-cell memory formation after mild COVID-19. Using its own MiXCR run on the 5' RACE reads, TCRdb lists one record per CDR3 protein. Among under 550,000 distinct CDR3 sequences listed, about 20% were seen once. Sequencing was carried out using PBMCs or a T cell subset sorted from them (not recorded which). These receptors came from an adult woman who had mild COVID-19 (a few samples of this study predate the infection). Cell type and time point are not known.

In this sample, this clonotype turned up a few times. The chain couples TRBV6-6 to TRBJ2-1; D remains unclear. V shed 3 bases and J shed 1 base, with 13 bases lying between them. The CDR3 runs 16 residues. The germline V gene encodes CDR1 MNHNY and CDR2 SVGAGI (reference sequence). The CDR3 DNA is TGTGCCAGCAGTTATCCAACGCTTAGGTCCTACAATGAGCAGTTCTTC. As protein: CASSYPTLRSYNEQFF.

This clonotype was seen just once. The chain links TRBV4-2 to TRBJ2-7; TRBD1 aligns across 7 bases. There are 15 residues in the CDR3. J was trimmed by 3 bases and V by 0 bases; bases with no gene match: 5. In germline, CDR1 is LGHNA, CDR2 YNFKEQ. The CDR3 region has the DNA TGTGCCAGCAGCCAAGAACACAGGGGATTCTACGAGCAGTACTTC. It encodes CASSQEHRGFYEQYF.

This clonotype was counted between two and nine times. Here the CDR3 DNA reads TGTGCCAGCAGCTCGGGACCGTCAGGAGAGACCCAGTACTTC. Its protein product is CASSSGPSGETQYF. The chain has TRBV7-2 and TRBJ2-5; D possibly uses TRBD1 or TRBD2 (5 bases each). The CDR3 is 14 amino acids. Germline V lookup: CDR1 SGHTA, CDR2 FQGNSA. Trimming left V 4 bases short and J 4 bases short, with 13 bases between.

The chain links TRBV9 to TRBJ2-7; D perhaps matches TRBD2 (5 bases). Trimming took off 3 bases at V and 4 bases at J, with 17 bases between the two ends. CDR1 and CDR2 (germline): SGDLS, YYNGEE. The CDR3 consists of 15 residues. The CDR3 region has the DNA TGTGCCAGCAGCGCCGCTCCCGGGATCGGGTACGAGCAGTACTTC. Translating it yields CASSAAPGIGYEQYF.

This clonotype was detected only a few times. The chain joins TRBV15 to TRBJ2-5; 7 nucleotides align to TRBD1. Trimming removed 6 bases from V and 3 bases from J; junction bases left unmatched: 4. Per germline, CDR1 LNHNV and CDR2 YYDKDF (reference sequence). CDR3 length: 13 residues. The CDR3, as DNA: TGTGCCACCAGAGAGACAGGGAAAGAGACCCAGTACTTC. Residues: CATRETGKETQYF.